This is a list of T cell receptor beta chains from one sample in a study of T-cell reconstitution after alpha-beta-depleted transplantation in children. TCRdb re-called the PCR reads through MiXCR, storing one row per CDR3 protein. Of roughly 500,000 distinct CDR3 sequences in the sample, 8% to 11% are singletons; the top ten hold 2% to 2.5%. Here the sequenced sample was PBMCs, taken before TCRalphabeta/CD19-depleted stem cell transplant. These receptors came from a child aged 2-15 years with inherited bone marrow failure, due to receive a stem cell transplant. Both conserved end residues are part of each CDR3. The D gene is left open where the match is weak. Where a row states a size, it is once, few, many or the class of an expanded clone; other rows omit it.

>TRBD2|TRBJ2-1|many|TRBV5-6
CASSLPTSSTFSYNEQFF
TGTGCCAGCAGCCTCCCGACTAGCTCTACATTCTCCTACAATGAGCAGTTCTTC
>NA|TRBJ1-2|many|TRBV28
CASSPRNLGYTF
TGTGCCAGCAGCCCCCGAAATCTTGGCTACACCTTC
>TRBD2|TRBJ2-1|few|TRBV12-3/TRBV12-4
CASTLSGRISYNEQFF
TGTGCCAGCACCCTTAGCGGGAGGATCTCCTACAATGAGCAGTTCTTC
>NA|TRBJ2-3|many|TRBV29-1
CSVEDHTDTQYF
TGCAGCGTTGAGGACCACACAGATACGCAGTATTTT
>NA|TRBJ1-3|few|TRBV9
CASSAKTGNTIYF
TGTGCCAGCAGCGCGAAAACTGGAAACACCATATATTTT
>NA|TRBJ2-5|many|TRBV30
CAWSAATWETQYF
TGTGCCTGGAGTGCAGCCACCTGGGAGACCCAGTACTTC
>TRBD2|TRBJ2-5|NA|TRBV28
CASTVLAGPPSGTQYF
TGTGCCAGCACGGTCCTAGCGGGCCCCCCCTCGGGGACCCAGTACTTC
>NA|TRBJ2-1|many|TRBV10-2
CASNAAYDEQFF
TGCGCCAGCAACGCAGCTTACGATGAGCAGTTCTTC
>NA|TRBJ1-1|many|TRBV7-2
CASSPWGNTEAFF
TGTGCCAGCAGCCCCTGGGGGAACACTGAAGCTTTCTTT
>NA|TRBJ1-5|many|TRBV5-1
CASSLAGSNQPQHF
TGCGCCAGCAGCTTGGCCGGGAGCAATCAGCCCCAGCATTTT
>TRBD2|TRBJ2-1|many|TRBV7-8
CASSFDVGTSGASSYNEQFF
TGTGCCAGCAGCTTCGACGTTGGGACTAGCGGTGCGAGCTCCTACAATGAGCAGTTCTTC
>TRBD1|TRBJ2-2|few|TRBV24-1
CATLGTGETGELFF
TGTGCCACTTTGGGGACAGGGGAAACCGGGGAGCTGTTTTTT
>TRBD1|TRBJ1-4|many|TRBV4-1
CASSQVTLGTGGEKLFF
TGCGCCAGCAGCCAAGTAACACTAGGGACAGGCGGTGAAAAACTGTTTTTT
>NA|TRBJ1-2|many|TRBV10-3
CAISGGENYGYTF
TGTGCCATCAGTGGCGGCGAGAACTATGGCTACACCTTC
>NA|TRBJ1-2|many|TRBV6-1
CASTRSAGDYGYTF
TGTGCCAGCACCCGTTCGGCAGGGGACTATGGCTACACCTTC
>NA|TRBJ2-1|many|TRBV12-3/TRBV12-4
CAMRKDWSGDNEQFF
TGTGCCATGCGAAAAGACTGGTCCGGGGACAATGAGCAGTTCTTC
>TRBD2|TRBJ2-7|many|TRBV28
CASSSIAGPYEQYF
TGTGCCAGCAGTTCAATAGCGGGTCCCTACGAGCAGTACTTC
>TRBD1|TRBJ2-7|NA|TRBV4-3
CASSQEPGGGYEQYF
TGCGCCAGCAGCCAAGAACCAGGGGGCGGCTACGAGCAGTACTTC
>TRBD1|TRBJ1-5|many|TRBV20-1
CSVAGQGSQPQHF
TGCAGTGTGGCGGGACAGGGTAGTCAGCCCCAGCATTTT
>TRBD2|TRBJ2-1|many|TRBV5-1
CASSLPSTSEYNEQFF
TGCGCCAGCAGCTTACCATCGACTAGCGAGTACAATGAGCAGTTCTTC
>NA|TRBJ2-7|NA|TRBV5-4
CASSTSDRSYEQYF
TGTGCCAGCAGCACCTCGGACCGCTCCTACGAGCAGTACTTC
>TRBD2|TRBJ2-7|many|TRBV4-3
CASSQIAGGWRYEQYF
TGCGCCAGCAGCCAGATCGCCGGGGGGTGGAGGTACGAGCAGTACTTC
>NA|TRBJ2-2|many|TRBV20-1
CSARIWTGELFF
TGCAGTGCTAGAATCTGGACCGGGGAGCTGTTTTTT
>NA|TRBJ2-1|many|TRBV5-6
CASSIWGSGLNEQFF
TGTGCCAGCAGTATTTGGGGGTCGGGTCTCAATGAGCAGTTCTTC
>NA|TRBJ2-1|many|TRBV9
CASSSSRQINGQSRYNEQFF
TGTGCCAGCAGCTCTTCTAGGCAGATTAACGGACAAAGCCGCTACAATGAGCAGTTCTTC
>TRBD1|TRBJ2-3|NA|TRBV30
CAWSGGTGGRTDTQYF
TGTGCCTGGAGTGGCGGGACAGGGGGACGCACAGATACGCAGTATTTT
>NA|TRBJ1-1|many|TRBV14
CASSQTTGFTTEAFF
TGTGCCAGCAGCCAAACTACAGGGTTCACCACTGAAGCTTTCTTT